There are many counts of the clone carrying this TCR beta chain. What it recognizes is unknown. This CDR3 contains 15 residues. Germline V gives CDR1 SGHRS, CDR2 YFSETQ. V lost 4 bases, J lost 8 bases, and 11 bases stayed unmatched. This sample stems from a study of T cells after yellow fever vaccination. TCRdb fed the 5' RACE reads into MiXCR, producing one record per CDR3 protein. The table lists 120,000 or so distinct CDR3 sequences, roughly 15% of them singletons. Study results and limitations: Most primary-vaccination clones recurred post-booster (about 96% CD4, around 90% CD8). It was a small share of clonotypes that appeared in both CD4 and CD8 compartments. When the response was secondary, it was weaker but reached its peak faster, day 5 versus 15. Contamination by abundant bulk-population clonotypes could be present in FACS-sorted repertoires.

The source of this sequence is a man younger than 35 who received the YFV17D yellow fever vaccine. The specimen was CD8+ T cells sorted from PBMCs, collected 5 days after the yellow fever booster vaccination. The chain joins TRBV5-1 to TRBJ2-1, with 8 bases identical to TRBD1. The CDR3 region has the DNA TGCGCCAGCAGCACCCGGACAGGGATAGTGGATGAGCAGTTCTTC. Its translation: CASSTRTGIVDEQFF.